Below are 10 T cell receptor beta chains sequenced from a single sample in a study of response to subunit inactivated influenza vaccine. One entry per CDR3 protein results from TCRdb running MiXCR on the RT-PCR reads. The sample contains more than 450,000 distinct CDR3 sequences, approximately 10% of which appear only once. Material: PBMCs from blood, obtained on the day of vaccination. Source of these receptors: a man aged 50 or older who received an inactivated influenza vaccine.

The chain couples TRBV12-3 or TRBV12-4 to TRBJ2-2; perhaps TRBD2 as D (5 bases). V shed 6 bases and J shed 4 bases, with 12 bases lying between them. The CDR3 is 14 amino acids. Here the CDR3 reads CASRRIAGTGELFF. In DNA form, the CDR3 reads TGTGCCAGCAGGAGGATCGCGGGCACCGGGGAGCTGTTTTTT.

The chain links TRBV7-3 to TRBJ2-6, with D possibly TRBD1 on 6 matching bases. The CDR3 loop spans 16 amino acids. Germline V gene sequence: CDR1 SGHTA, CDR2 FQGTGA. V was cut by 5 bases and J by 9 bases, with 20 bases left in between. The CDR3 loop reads CASSPGHANSVNVLTF. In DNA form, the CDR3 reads TGTGCCAGCAGCCCGGGACACGCTAATTCTGTCAACGTCCTGACTTTC.

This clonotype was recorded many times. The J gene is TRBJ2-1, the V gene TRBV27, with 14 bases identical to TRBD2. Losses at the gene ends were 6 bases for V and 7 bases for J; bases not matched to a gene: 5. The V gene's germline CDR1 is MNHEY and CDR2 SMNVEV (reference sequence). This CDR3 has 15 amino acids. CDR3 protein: CASSPGTSGRNEQFF. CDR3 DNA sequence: TGTGCCAGCAGCCCCGGGACTAGCGGGAGAAATGAGCAGTTCTTC.

The CDR3 is CSVGGTGTGNTEAFF. The CDR3 bases are TGCAGCGTTGGTGGGACAGGGACGGGTAACACTGAAGCTTTCTTT. V is TRBV29-1 and J is TRBJ1-1, with 9 nucleotides matching TRBD1. The V segment lost 4 bases and the J segment 2 bases; nucleotides outside the gene matches: 8. CDR3 length: 15 residues. Germline V gene data show CDR1 as SQVTM and CDR2 as ANQGSEA.

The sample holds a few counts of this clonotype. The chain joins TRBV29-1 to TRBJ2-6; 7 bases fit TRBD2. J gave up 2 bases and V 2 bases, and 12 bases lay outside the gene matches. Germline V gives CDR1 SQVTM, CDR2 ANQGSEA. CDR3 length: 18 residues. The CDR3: CSVELSGDPVTGANVLTF. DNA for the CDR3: TGCAGCGTTGAATTAAGCGGGGACCCGGTAACTGGGGCCAACGTCCTGACTTTC. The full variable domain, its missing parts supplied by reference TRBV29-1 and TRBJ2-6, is SAVISQKPSRDICQRGTSLTIQCQVDSQVTMMFWYRQQPGQSLTLIATANQGSEATYESGFVIDKFPISRPNLTFSTLTVSNMSPEDSSIYLCSVELSGDPVTGANVLTFGAGSRLTVL.

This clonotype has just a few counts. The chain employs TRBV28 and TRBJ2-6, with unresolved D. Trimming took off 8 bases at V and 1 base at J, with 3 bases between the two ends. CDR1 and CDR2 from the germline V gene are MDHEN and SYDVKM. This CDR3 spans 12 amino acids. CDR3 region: CASVSGANVLTF. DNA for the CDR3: TGTGCCAGCGTATCTGGGGCCAACGTCCTGACTTTC.

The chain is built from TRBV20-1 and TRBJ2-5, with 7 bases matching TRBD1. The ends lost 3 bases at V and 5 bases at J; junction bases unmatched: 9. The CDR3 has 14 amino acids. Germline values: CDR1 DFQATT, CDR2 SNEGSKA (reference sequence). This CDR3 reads CSASLTGAVETQYF. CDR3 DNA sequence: TGCAGTGCTAGTCTCACAGGGGCTGTGGAGACCCAGTACTTC.

CDR3: CASSFTKAKNIQYF. The CDR3 DNA is TGTGCCAGTAGTTTTACAAAAGCCAAAAACATTCAGTACTTC. V gene TRBV19 combines with J gene TRBJ2-4; D unclear. The germline CDR1 and CDR2 sequences are LNHDA and SQIVND (reference sequence). The CDR3 runs to 14 residues. V lost 5 bases and J lost 0, with 8 bases in between. Looking up the rest from reference TRBV19 and TRBJ2-4 gives the full variable domain: DGGITQSPKYLFRKEGQNVTLSCEQNLNHDAMYWYRQDPGQGLRLIYYSQIVNDFQKGDIAEGYSVSREKKESFPLTVTSAQKNPTAFYLCASSFTKAKNIQYFGAGTRLSVL.

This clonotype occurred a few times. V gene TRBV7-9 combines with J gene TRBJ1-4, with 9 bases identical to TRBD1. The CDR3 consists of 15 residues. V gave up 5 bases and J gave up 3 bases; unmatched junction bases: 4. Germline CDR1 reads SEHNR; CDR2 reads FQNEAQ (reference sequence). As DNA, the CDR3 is TGTGCCAGCAGCGGGGGACAGGGCTCTAATGAAAAACTGTTTTTT. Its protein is CASSGGQGSNEKLFF.

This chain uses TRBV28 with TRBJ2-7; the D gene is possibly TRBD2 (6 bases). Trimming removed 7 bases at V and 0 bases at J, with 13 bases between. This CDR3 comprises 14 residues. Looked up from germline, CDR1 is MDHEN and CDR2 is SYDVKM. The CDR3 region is CASTSLGGSYEQYF. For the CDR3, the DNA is TGTGCCAGCACCTCTCTGGGGGGCTCCTACGAGCAGTACTTC. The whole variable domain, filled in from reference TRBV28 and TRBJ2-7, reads DVKVTQSSRYLVKRTGEKVFLECVQDMDHENMFWYRQDPGLGLRLIYFSYDVKMKEKGDIPEGYSVSREKKERFSLILESASTNQTSMYLCASTSLGGSYEQYFGPGTRLTVT.